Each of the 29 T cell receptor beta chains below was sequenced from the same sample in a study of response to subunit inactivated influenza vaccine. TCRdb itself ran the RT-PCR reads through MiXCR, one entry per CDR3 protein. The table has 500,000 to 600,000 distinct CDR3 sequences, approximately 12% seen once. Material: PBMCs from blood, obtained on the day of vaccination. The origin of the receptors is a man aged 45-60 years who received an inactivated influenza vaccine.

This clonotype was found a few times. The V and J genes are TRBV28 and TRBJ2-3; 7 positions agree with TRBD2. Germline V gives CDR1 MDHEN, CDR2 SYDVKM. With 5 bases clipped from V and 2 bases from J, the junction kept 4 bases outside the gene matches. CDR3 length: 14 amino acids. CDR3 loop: CASSGGVNTDTQYF. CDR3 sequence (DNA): TGTGCCAGCAGTGGGGGGGTAAACACAGATACGCAGTATTTT.

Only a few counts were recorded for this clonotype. As DNA, the CDR3 is TGTGCCAGCAGCTTGGAGTCGCACACTGAAGCTTTCTTT. As protein: CASSLESHTEAFF. V gene TRBV5-6 combines with J gene TRBJ1-1; no reliable D call. Trimming shortened V by 0 bases and J by 3 bases, and 6 bases separated the two germline ends. Germline V gene sequence: CDR1 SGHDT, CDR2 YYEEEE. The CDR3 has 13 amino acids.

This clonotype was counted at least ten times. The chain's CDR3 is CASSFTVDTDTQYF. In DNA, the CDR3 is TGCGCCAGCAGCTTCACGGTCGACACAGATACGCAGTATTTT. This chain uses TRBV5-1 with TRBJ2-3, with D uncertain. Trimming cost V 2 bases and J 2 bases, with 9 bases left between them. The CDR3 has 14 residues. The germline gives CDR1 SGHRS, CDR2 YFSETQ.

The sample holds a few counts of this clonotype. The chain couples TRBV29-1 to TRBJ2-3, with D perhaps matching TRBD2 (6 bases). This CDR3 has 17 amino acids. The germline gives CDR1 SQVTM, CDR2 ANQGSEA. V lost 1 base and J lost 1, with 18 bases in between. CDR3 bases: TGCAGCGTTGAAGGGGCGGGGTCGCACCTTCGCACAGATACGCAGTATTTT. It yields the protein CSVEGAGSHLRTDTQYF.

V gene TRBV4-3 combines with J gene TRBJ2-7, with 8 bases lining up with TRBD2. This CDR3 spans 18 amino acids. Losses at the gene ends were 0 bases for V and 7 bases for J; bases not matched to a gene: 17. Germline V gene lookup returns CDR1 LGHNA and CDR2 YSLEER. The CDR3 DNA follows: TGCGCCAGCAGCCAAGACGTTAGCCGGGGGGATAGCGGGATGGAGCAGTACTTC. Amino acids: CASSQDVSRGDSGMEQYF.

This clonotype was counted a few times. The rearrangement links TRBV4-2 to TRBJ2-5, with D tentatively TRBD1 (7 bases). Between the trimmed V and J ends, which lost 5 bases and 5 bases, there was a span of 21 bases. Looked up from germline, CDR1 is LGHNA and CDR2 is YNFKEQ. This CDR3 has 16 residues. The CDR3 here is CASSAIQGGGKETQYF. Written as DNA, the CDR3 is TGTGCCAGCAGCGCAATTCAGGGGGGTGGGAAGGAGACCCAGTACTTC.

The CDR3 spells CASSLAGGNMNTEAFF. Here the CDR3 DNA reads TGCGCCAGCAGCTTGGCCGGGGGGAACATGAACACTGAAGCTTTCTTT. The genes are TRBV5-1 and TRBJ1-1, with D perhaps TRBD1 (5 bases). The V end was cut by 0 bases, the J end by 0 bases, with 12 bases between. This CDR3 spans 16 amino acids. CDR1 is SGHRS and CDR2 is YFSETQ in the germline V gene.

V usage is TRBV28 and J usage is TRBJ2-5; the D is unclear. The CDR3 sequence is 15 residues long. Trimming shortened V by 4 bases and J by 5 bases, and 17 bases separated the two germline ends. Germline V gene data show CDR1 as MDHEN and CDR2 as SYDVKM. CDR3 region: CASSSRNGRQETQYF. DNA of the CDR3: TGTGCCAGCAGTTCCAGGAACGGTCGTCAGGAGACCCAGTACTTC.

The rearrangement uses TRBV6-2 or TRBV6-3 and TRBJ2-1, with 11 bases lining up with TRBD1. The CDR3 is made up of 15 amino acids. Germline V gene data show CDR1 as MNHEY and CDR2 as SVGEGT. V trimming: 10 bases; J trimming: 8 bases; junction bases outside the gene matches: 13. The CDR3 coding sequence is TGTGCCATCAATCCCGGGACAGGGGGTTTGGATGAGCAGTTCTTC. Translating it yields CAINPGTGGLDEQFF.

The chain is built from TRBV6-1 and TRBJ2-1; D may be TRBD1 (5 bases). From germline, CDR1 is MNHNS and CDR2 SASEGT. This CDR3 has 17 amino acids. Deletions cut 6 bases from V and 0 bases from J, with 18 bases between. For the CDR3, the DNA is TGTGCCAGCAGCACTATAGACAGAATGAGCTCCTACAATGAGCAGTTCTTC. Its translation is CASSTIDRMSSYNEQFF.

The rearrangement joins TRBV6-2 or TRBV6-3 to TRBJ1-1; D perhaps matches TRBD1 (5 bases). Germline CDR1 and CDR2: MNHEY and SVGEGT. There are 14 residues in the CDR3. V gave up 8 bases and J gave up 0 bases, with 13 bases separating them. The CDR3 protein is CASLAGDVNTEAFF. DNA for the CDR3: TGTGCCAGCCTGGCGGGGGACGTGAACACTGAAGCTTTCTTT.

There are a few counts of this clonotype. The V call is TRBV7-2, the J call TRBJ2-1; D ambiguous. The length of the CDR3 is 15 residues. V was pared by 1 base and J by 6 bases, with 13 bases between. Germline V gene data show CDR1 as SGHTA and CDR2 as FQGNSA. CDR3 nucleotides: TGTGCCAGCAGCTTAGTGCAGTTCCGGCGCAATGAGCAGTTCTTC. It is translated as CASSLVQFRRNEQFF.

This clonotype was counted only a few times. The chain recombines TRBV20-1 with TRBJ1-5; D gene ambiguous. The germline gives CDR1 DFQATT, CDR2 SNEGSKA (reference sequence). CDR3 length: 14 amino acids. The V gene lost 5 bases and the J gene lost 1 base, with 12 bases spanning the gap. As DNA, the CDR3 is TGCAGTGCTTACGCGGGGTTGAGCAATCAGCCCCAGCATTTT. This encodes CSAYAGLSNQPQHF.

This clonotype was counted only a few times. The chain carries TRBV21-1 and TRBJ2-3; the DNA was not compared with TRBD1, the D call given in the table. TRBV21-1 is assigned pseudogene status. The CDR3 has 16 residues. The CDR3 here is CASSKEIPGTTDTQYF. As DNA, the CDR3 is TGTGCCAGCAGCAAAGAAATCCCGGGAACCACAGATACGCAGTATTTT.

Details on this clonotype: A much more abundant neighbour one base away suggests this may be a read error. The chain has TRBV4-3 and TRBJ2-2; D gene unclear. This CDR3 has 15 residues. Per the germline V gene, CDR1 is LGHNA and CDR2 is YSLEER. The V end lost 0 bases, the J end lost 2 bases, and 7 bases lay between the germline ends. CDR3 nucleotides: TGCGCCAGCAGCCAAGATAACTATAACACCGGGGAGCTGTTTTTT. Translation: CASSQDNYNTGELFF.

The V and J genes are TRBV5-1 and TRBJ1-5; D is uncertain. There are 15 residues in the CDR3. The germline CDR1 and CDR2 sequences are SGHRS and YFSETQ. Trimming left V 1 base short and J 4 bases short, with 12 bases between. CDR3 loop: CASSLSGRTNQPQHF. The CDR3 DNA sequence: TGCGCCAGCAGCTTGTCGGGAAGAACAAATCAGCCCCAGCATTTT.

The CDR3 DNA sequence: TGTGCCAGCAGTTTAGCCAAAGGGGGCGCATCTCAGCCCCAGCATTTT. The encoded protein is CASSLAKGGASQPQHF. The chain has TRBV12-3 or TRBV12-4 and TRBJ1-5, with 7 bases fitting TRBD1. Losses at the gene ends were 0 bases for V and 6 bases for J; bases not matched to a gene: 8. This CDR3 is built from 16 residues.

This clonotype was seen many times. The CDR3 sequence: CSGGGAPQETQYF. As DNA, the CDR3 is TGCAGCGGGGGGGGGGCACCGCAAGAGACCCAGTACTTC. The rearrangement uses TRBV29-1 and TRBJ2-5; a weak D match, TRBD2 (7 bases). V lost 7 bases and J lost 2, with 14 bases in between. Per germline, CDR1 SQVTM and CDR2 ANQGSEA. The CDR3 is made up of 13 amino acids.

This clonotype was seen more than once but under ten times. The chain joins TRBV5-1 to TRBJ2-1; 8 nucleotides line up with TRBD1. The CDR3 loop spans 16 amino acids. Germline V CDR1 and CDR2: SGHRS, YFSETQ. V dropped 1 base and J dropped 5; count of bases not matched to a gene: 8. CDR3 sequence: CASSLPVGTGHNEQFF. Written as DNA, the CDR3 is TGCGCCAGCAGCTTGCCGGTCGGGACAGGTCACAATGAGCAGTTCTTC.

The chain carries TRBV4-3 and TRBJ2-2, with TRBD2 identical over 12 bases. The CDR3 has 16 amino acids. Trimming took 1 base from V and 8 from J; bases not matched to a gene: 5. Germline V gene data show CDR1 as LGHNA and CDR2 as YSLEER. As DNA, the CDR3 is TGCGCCAGCAGCCAAGCTAGCGGGAGGGTTAGGGGGGAGCTGTTTTTT. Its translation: CASSQASGRVRGELFF.

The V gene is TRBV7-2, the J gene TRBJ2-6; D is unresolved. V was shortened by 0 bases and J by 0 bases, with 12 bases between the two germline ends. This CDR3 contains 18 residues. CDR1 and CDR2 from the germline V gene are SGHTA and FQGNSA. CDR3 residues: CASSLASRLTSGANVLTF. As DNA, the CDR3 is TGTGCCAGCAGCTTAGCGAGCCGGCTAACCTCTGGGGCCAACGTCCTGACTTTC.

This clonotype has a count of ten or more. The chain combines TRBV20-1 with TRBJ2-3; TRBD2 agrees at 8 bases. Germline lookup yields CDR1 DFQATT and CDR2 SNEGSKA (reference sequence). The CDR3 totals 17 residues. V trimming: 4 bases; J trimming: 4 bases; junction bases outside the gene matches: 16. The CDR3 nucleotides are TGCAGTGCTACCCGAGAGGGTAGCGGGGTCTTATCAGATACGCAGTATTTT. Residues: CSATREGSGVLSDTQYF.

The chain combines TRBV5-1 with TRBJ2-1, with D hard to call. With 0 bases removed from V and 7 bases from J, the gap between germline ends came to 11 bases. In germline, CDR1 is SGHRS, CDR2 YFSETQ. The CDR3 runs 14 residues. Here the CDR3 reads CASSLALTANEQFF. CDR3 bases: TGCGCCAGCAGCTTGGCCCTCACCGCAAATGAGCAGTTCTTC.

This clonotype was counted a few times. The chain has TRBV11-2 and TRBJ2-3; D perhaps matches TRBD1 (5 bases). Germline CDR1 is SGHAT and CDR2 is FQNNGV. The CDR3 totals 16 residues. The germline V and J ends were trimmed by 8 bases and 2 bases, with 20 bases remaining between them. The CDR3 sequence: CASSHTGQEITDTQYF. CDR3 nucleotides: TGTGCCAGCTCCCACACAGGCCAGGAAATCACAGATACGCAGTATTTT.

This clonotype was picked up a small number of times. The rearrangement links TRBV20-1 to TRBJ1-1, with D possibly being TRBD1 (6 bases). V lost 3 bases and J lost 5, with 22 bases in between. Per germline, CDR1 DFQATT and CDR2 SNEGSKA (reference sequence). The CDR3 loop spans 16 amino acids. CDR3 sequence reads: CSASGGTRGAGTEAFF. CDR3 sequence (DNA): TGCAGTGCTAGTGGGGGGACAAGGGGCGCGGGAACTGAAGCTTTCTTT.

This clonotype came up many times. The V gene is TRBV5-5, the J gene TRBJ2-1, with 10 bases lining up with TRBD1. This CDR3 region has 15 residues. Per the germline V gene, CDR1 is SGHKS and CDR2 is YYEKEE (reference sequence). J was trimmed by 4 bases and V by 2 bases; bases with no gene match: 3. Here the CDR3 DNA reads TGTGCCAGCAGCTTAGGACAGGGGGTTTACAATGAGCAGTTCTTC. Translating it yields CASSLGQGVYNEQFF.

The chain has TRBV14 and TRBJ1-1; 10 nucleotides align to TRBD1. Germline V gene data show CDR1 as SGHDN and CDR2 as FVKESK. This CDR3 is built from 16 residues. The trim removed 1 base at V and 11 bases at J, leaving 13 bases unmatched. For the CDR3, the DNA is TGTGCCAGCAGCCAAGGCCGTTACGGGACAGGGGTGCGGGCTTTCTTT. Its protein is CASSQGRYGTGVRAFF.

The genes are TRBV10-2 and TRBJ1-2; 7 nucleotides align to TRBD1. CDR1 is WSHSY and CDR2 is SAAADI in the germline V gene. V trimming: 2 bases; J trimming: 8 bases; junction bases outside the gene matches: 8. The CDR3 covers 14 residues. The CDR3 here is CASSEVTGNRGYTF. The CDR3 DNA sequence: TGCGCCAGCAGTGAGGTGACAGGGAATCGGGGCTACACCTTC.

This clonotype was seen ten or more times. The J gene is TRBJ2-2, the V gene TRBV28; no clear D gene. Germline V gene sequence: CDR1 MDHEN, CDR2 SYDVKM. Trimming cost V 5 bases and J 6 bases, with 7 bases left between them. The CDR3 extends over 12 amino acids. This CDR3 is CASSPESGELFF. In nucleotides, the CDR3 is TGTGCCAGCAGTCCGGAGTCCGGGGAGCTGTTTTTT.